This paragraph reports one TCR beta chain. Germline CDR1 reads SGHRS; CDR2 reads YFSETQ. The CDR3 runs to 16 residues. J was trimmed by 4 bases and V by 2 bases; bases with no gene match: 4. The data stem from a study of control samples from healthy donors and cancer patients. Measured with immunoSEQ multiplex PCR; TCRdb has only the in-frame clones, and not every one. The top ten clones hold roughly 2% of a sample with approximately 160,000 clones, about 90% of them seen once. Material for sequencing was blood. The rearrangement uses TRBV5-1 and TRBJ2-2, with 11 bases matching TRBD2. This TCR came from a woman in her thirties or forties in good health. This CDR3 reads CASSFASGGPTGELFF. The DNA of the CDR3 is TGCGCCAGCAGCTTTGCTAGCGGGGGGCCCACCGGGGAGCTGTTTTTT.